What follows is one TCR beta chain and its context. The sample holds other DNA sequences that translate to the same CDR3. The method was immunoSEQ multiplex PCR; TCRdb's version includes in-frame clones alone and lacks a portion of them. Here the sample spans around 37,000 clones, 88% being singletons. The source of the sample is a study of T cell changes during pregnancy in multiple sclerosis. The source material was CD8+ T cells from peripheral blood mononuclear cells, sampled in the third trimester of pregnancy. The sequence was obtained from a female donor with multiple sclerosis, enrolled in a pregnancy study.

The CDR3 DNA follows: TGTGCCAGCAGTTACTCAGGATCGGCAGGGATTGAAGCTTTCTTT. This translates into CASSYSGSAGIEAFF. V gene TRBV6-5 combines with J gene TRBJ1-1; maybe TRBD1 (5 bases). CDR3 length: 15 amino acids. V shed 0 bases and J shed 7 bases, with 15 bases lying between them. CDR1 MNHEY and CDR2 SVGAGI come from the germline V gene.